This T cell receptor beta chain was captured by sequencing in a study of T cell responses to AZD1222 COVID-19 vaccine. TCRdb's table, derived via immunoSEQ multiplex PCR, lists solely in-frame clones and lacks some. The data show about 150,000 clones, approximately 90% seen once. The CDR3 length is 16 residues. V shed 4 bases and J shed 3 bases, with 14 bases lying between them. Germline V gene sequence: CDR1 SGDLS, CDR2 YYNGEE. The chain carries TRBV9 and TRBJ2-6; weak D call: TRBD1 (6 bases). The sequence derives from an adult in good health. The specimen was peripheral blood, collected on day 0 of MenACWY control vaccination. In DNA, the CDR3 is TGTGCCAGCAGCCCAGGGGAAGGGTTTGGGGCCAACGTCCTGACTTTC. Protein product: CASSPGEGFGANVLTF.